One sample yielded the 6 T cell receptor beta chains listed below, sequenced in a study of T cells expressing NK-cell markers. TCRdb re-called the 5' RACE reads and gives one entry per CDR3 protein, without DNA. There are more than 400,000 distinct CDR3 sequences in the sample, with under 7.5% held by the top ten. What was sequenced was blood T cells: a sorted CD56 or NKG2C T cell subset, CD4+ or CD8+ T cells, or bulk PBMC T cells (not recorded which). These receptors all stem from a woman aged 18-70 years in good health.

This chain connects TRBV29-1 to TRBJ2-2; TCRdb reports TRBD2, a call that lacks DNA to check it against. Germline assignment: CDR1 SQVTM and CDR2 ANQGSEA. The CDR3 runs to 14 residues. The CDR3 loop reads CSVEGDLRTGELFF.

The chain employs TRBV29-1 and TRBJ1-1. CDR3 length: 12 residues. The germline V gene has CDR1 SQVTM and CDR2 ANQGSEA. The CDR3: CSVVGVGTEAFF. The complete variable domain, with remaining parts taken from reference TRBV29-1 and TRBJ1-1, reads SAVISQKPSRDICQRGTSLTIQCQVDSQVTMMFWYRQQPGQSLTLIATANQGSEATYESGFVIDKFPISRPNLTFSTLTVSNMSPEDSSIYLCSVVGVGTEAFFGQGTRLTVV.

The V gene is TRBV5-1, the J gene TRBJ1-2; the D gene TCRdb calls, TRBD1, cannot be checked with no DNA. Germline values: CDR1 SGHRS, CDR2 YFSETQ. This CDR3 contains 18 residues. The CDR3 sequence: CASSLVWTGAPRDYGYTF.

The rearrangement links TRBV7-2 to TRBJ2-3. This CDR3 is 15 amino acids long. CDR1 is SGHTA, CDR2 FQGNSA, per germline. The chain's CDR3 is CASTLLVQATDTQYF.

V is TRBV28 and J is TRBJ1-3. This CDR3 is 14 amino acids long. Germline-derived CDR1 and CDR2 are MDHEN and SYDVKM. The CDR3 loop is CASSLAGSGNTIYF.

The gene calls are TRBV6-5 and TRBJ1-1. The CDR3 is made up of 13 amino acids. Germline V lookup: CDR1 MNHEY, CDR2 SVGAGI. CDR3 amino acids: CASSYRRNTEAFF.